The source of this TCR beta chain is a study of metastatic and nonmetastatic thyroid tumors. General study results and limits: Malignant thyroid tumors reportedly had TCR beta diversity that was significantly higher than in benign nodules, in blood and tumor.

The CDR3 contains 12 residues. Trimming took 4 bases from V and 5 from J, leaving 9 bases between them. Germline V gene sequence: CDR1 WSHSY, CDR2 SAAADI. None of the patients had undergone any treatment ahead of thyroid surgery. Sample share makes this clone medium-sized. Its antigen is unidentified. Authors' methods: A classifier of distant metastasis in papillary thyroid cancer was built from CDR3 differences (across clinicopathological groups). TCRdb reprocessed the PCR reads via MiXCR. The V and J calls and clone size are TCRdb's, not the authors'. Of thousands of clones detected, 20% to 30% appear once; the ten largest clones hold 26%.

The J gene is TRBJ2-7, the V gene TRBV10-2; D is ambiguous. The sequence derives from a female donor with papillary thyroid cancer or a benign thyroid nodule (not recorded which). Some clones in this sample may be carry-over from other donors' samples. Sequences were obtained from tumor tissue. The CDR3 DNA reads as TGCGCCAGCAGTGGGGGTAGGGACGAGCAGTACTTC. This sequence encodes CASSGGRDEQYF.